A single T cell receptor beta chain is shown here with its context. Trimming left V 1 base short and J 4 bases short, with 16 bases between. This CDR3 spans 16 amino acids. The germline CDR1 and CDR2 sequences are SGHVS and FNYEAQ. Original data processing: Amplification of reference gene primers provided the estimated nucleated cell counts. Assay: immunoSEQ multiplex PCR; the TCRdb copy retains only in-frame clones and omits some. The V and J calls and clone size are taken from that table; D and trimming were inferred from the DNA. This sample yields about 260,000 clones, of which approximately 90% are seen a single time; about 4% belongs to the top ten. This specimen comes from a study of blood T cell repertoires in COVID-19. Study at large: Acute and convalescent COVID-19 specimens originated in the United States, Italy and Spain. T cells, B-cell-depleted T cells, or PBMCs supplied cDNA or gDNA.

The receptor comes from a woman aged 40 to 50 with acute or convalescent COVID-19. Sequenced material: peripheral blood. The chain uses TRBV7-6 and TRBJ1-1; TRBD1 might be the D (6 bases). CDR3 sequence: CASSLGRGSTGTEAFF. In DNA, the CDR3 is TGTGCCAGCAGCTTAGGAAGGGGGAGTACGGGCACTGAAGCTTTCTTT.